The next 10 T cell receptor beta chains were all read from a single sample in a study of a mutant IDH1 vaccine in newly diagnosed glioma (TCRdb year 2021). These receptors are not linked to any known antigen. Libraries were built with the immunoSEQ multiplex PCR assay. Here the immuneACCESS table is served through TCRdb, limited to in-frame sequences with V and J called. Missing clones are a known gap in these copies; in checked studies unresolved V genes cover under half, and the rest lacks a known reason. This sample lists around 60,000 clones; about four fifths were detected once. Together, the top ten hold around 5% of the sample. In the paper's terms, the time point label means: week 35, safety follow-up. Every vaccine dose consisted of 300 ug of a 20-mer mutant IDH1 peptide in Montanide, administered subcutaneously together with topical imiquimod. Specimen: PBMCs, collected from a glioma patient whose treatment included an IDH1 peptide vaccine. The source is a man between 40 and 49 years old with glioma.

The chain has TRBV7-9 and TRBJ2-2, with TRBD1 identical over 7 bases. V trimming: 4 bases; J trimming: 4 bases; junction bases outside the gene matches: 6. The germline V gene encodes CDR1 SEHNR and CDR2 FQNEAQ (reference sequence). The CDR3 sequence is 15 residues long. The CDR3 protein is CASSSMGQRTGELFF. The CDR3 region has the DNA TGTGCCAGCAGCTCGATGGGACAGCGCACCGGGGAGCTGTTTTTT.

The genes are TRBV15 and TRBJ2-7; 9 nucleotides align to TRBD2. CDR1 is LNHNV, CDR2 YYDKDF, per germline (reference sequence). The length of the CDR3 is 15 residues. Unmatched junction bases numbered 4, after V lost 0 bases and J lost 4 bases. This chain's CDR3 is CATSREGGGAYEQYF. Written as DNA, the CDR3 is TGTGCCACCAGCAGAGAGGGCGGGGGGGCTTACGAGCAGTACTTC.

V and J are TRBV10-3 and TRBJ2-1; 7 bases are a match to TRBD2. Germline trimming cut 6 bases from V and 5 bases from J; bases unmatched to any gene: 4. The length of the CDR3 is 13 residues. Germline CDR1 reads ENHRY; CDR2 reads SYGVKD. The CDR3: CAISPGTNNEQFF. The CDR3 nucleotides read TGTGCCATCAGCCCCGGGACTAACAATGAGCAGTTCTTC.

The chain employs TRBV10-3 and TRBJ1-2; D is undetermined. Trimming took off 0 bases at V and 4 bases at J, with 9 bases between the two ends. The CDR3 is 14 residues long. CDR1 is ENHRY and CDR2 is SYGVKD in the germline V gene. Here the CDR3 reads CAISESGSGYGYTF. In DNA form, the CDR3 reads TGTGCCATCAGTGAGTCAGGATCCGGCTATGGCTACACCTTC.

The V gene is TRBV5-5, the J gene TRBJ2-7; tentative D call: TRBD1 (6 bases). Germline V gene lookup returns CDR1 SGHKS and CDR2 YYEKEE (reference sequence). Trimming pared 2 bases from V and 4 bases from J, leaving 13 bases between. This CDR3 has 14 residues. The CDR3 nucleotides are TGTGCCAGCAGCTTACGACCGACAGGTTACGAGCAGTACTTC. Translation: CASSLRPTGYEQYF.

V usage is TRBV30 and J usage is TRBJ1-6; 9 positions agree with TRBD1. This CDR3 has 15 amino acids. Germline-derived CDR1 and CDR2 are GTSNPN and SVGIG (reference sequence). The ends lost 7 bases at V and 7 bases at J; junction bases unmatched: 11. The chain's CDR3 is CAYVTGGAGNSPLHF. CDR3 DNA sequence: TGTGCCTACGTAACAGGGGGCGCGGGGAATTCACCCCTCCACTTT.

V is TRBV7-2 and J is TRBJ2-3; 8 bases are shared with TRBD1. Germline V gene lookup returns CDR1 SGHTA and CDR2 FQGNSA. The CDR3 length is 15 residues. V shed 4 bases, J shed 2 bases, and the junction held 5 bases outside the gene matches. In nucleotides, the CDR3 is TGTGCCAGCAGCTCCGCGGGACAGGTCACAGATACGCAGTATTTT. Encoded protein: CASSSAGQVTDTQYF. The variable domain in full, with the rest retrieved from reference TRBV7-2 and TRBJ2-3, is GAGVSQSPSNKVTEKGKDVELRCDPISGHTALYWYRQSLGQGLEFLIYFQGNSAPDKSGLPSDRFSAERTGGSVSTLTIQRTQQEDSAVYLCASSSAGQVTDTQYFGPGTRLTVL.

The V call is TRBV5-6, the J call TRBJ2-1; D may match TRBD1 or TRBD2 (5 bases each). V dropped 3 bases and J dropped 6 bases, with 10 bases sitting between them. This CDR3 is built from 13 residues. Germline V gene sequence: CDR1 SGHDT, CDR2 YYEEEE. In DNA, the CDR3 is TGTGCCAGCAGCTACACGGGACGCAATGAGCAGTTCTTC. The encoded protein is CASSYTGRNEQFF.

V is TRBV10-3 and J is TRBJ2-1, with 8 bases fitting TRBD1. The germline CDR1 and CDR2 sequences are ENHRY and SYGVKD. The length of the CDR3 is 15 residues. V gave up 3 bases and J gave up 3 bases; unmatched junction bases: 4. In DNA form, the CDR3 reads TGTGCCATCAGTGACAGGGGGCAGAACTACAATGAGCAGTTCTTC. This codes for CAISDRGQNYNEQFF.

This clone appeared once. The V and J genes are TRBV5-1 and TRBJ2-2; 7 positions agree with TRBD2. The V gene's germline CDR1 is SGHRS and CDR2 YFSETQ. Unmatched junction bases numbered 0, after V lost 2 bases and J lost 5 bases. The CDR3 is made up of 13 amino acids. This chain's CDR3 is CASSLAGTGELFF. The CDR3 nucleotides read TGCGCCAGCAGCTTAGCGGGGACCGGGGAGCTGTTTTTT.